This T cell receptor beta chain was found in a study of PD-L1 blockade in urothelial cancer. The V end was cut by 5 bases, the J end by 4 bases, with 17 bases between. There are 15 residues in the CDR3. Germline V CDR1 and CDR2: SGHAT, FQNNGV. Documented time point: peripheral blood 6 weeks after treatment start. Sequencing used immunoSEQ multiplex PCR; TCRdb keeps in-frame clones, though not all of them. The sample holds about 120,000 clones, approximately 90% seen once. The rearrangement joins TRBV11-2 to TRBJ1-2; D is possibly TRBD1 (5 bases). The TCR sequence derives from a man between 60 and 70 years old with urothelial cancer. Sequences were derived from PBMCs, sampled around atezolizumab (anti-PD-L1) treatment. The CDR3 loop reads CASSPTGTPGYGYTF. The CDR3, as DNA: TGTGCCAGCAGCCCGACCGGGACTCCCGGCTATGGCTACACCTTC.